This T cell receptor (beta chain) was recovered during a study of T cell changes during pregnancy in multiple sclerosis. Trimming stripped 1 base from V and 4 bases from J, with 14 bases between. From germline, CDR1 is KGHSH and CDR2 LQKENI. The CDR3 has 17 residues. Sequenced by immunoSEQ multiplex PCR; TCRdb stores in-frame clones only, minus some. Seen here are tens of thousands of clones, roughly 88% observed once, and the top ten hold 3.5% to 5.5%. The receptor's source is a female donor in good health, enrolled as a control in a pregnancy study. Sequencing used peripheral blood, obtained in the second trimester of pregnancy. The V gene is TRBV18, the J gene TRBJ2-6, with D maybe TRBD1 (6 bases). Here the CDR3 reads CASSPRVVGAGANVLTF. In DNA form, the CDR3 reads TGTGCCAGCTCACCACGTGTTGTGGGGGCCGGGGCCAACGTCCTGACTTTC.